What follows are 6 T cell receptor beta chains derived from one specimen sequenced in a study of cytomegalovirus exposure and HLA in healthy donors (dated 2017 in TCRdb). Preparation of the library involved the immunoSEQ multiplex PCR assay. A mixture of 60 forward primers for TCR Vbeta segments and 13 reverse primers for TCR Jbeta segments was used in the multiplex PCR. TCRdb retrieved this table from immuneACCESS and kept in-frame rearrangements only. Not all clones are present; in checked studies, unresolved V genes account for under half, and no reason is known for the remainder. In all, the sample holds about 99,000 clones, and around 80% of those were seen once. Around 1.5% of the sample is held by the ten biggest clonotypes. Sample: PBMCs. Receptors were obtained from a woman between 40 and 55 years old in good health and CMV-seronegative.

The chain is built from TRBV10-3 and TRBJ2-3, with 8 bases matching TRBD2. CDR3 size: 15 residues. V trimming: 8 bases; J trimming: 0 bases; junction bases outside the gene matches: 7. Germline-derived CDR1 and CDR2 are ENHRY and SYGVKD. In DNA, the CDR3 is TGTGCCATCCGACCCGCTAGCGGGAGCACAGATACGCAGTATTTT. Protein sequence: CAIRPASGSTDTQYF.

V gene TRBV28 combines with J gene TRBJ2-7, with 7 positions matching TRBD1. The V and J ends lost 1 base and 3 bases, in that order; junction bases with no gene match: 3. CDR1 is MDHEN and CDR2 is SYDVKM in the germline V gene. The CDR3 totals 14 residues. The CDR3 nucleotides are TGTGCCAGCAGTTTATCTGCAGGGGGCTACGAGCAGTACTTC. Protein product: CASSLSAGGYEQYF.

V is TRBV14 and J is TRBJ2-3, with 7 positions matching TRBD2. Trimming took 1 base from V and 0 from J; bases not matched to a gene: 16. The CDR3 runs to 20 residues. Per the germline V gene, CDR1 is SGHDN and CDR2 is FVKESK. The CDR3: CASSQALFAGEFLSTDTQYF. CDR3 coding DNA: TGTGCCAGCAGCCAAGCTTTGTTTGCGGGAGAATTTCTTAGCACAGATACGCAGTATTTT.

The chain has TRBV29-1 and TRBJ1-2, with D maybe TRBD1 (5 bases). Trimming stripped 5 bases from V and 0 bases from J, with 13 bases between. CDR3 length: 14 amino acids. CDR1 SQVTM and CDR2 ANQGSEA come from the germline V gene. CDR3 sequence (DNA): TGCAGCGTTTTGGGGCGCGGGACTAACTATGGCTACACCTTC. Encoded protein: CSVLGRGTNYGYTF.

This chain joins TRBV6-1 and TRBJ1-6; D is uncertain. CDR1 and CDR2 (germline): MNHNS, SASEGT. CDR3 length: 13 amino acids. V was clipped by 8 bases and J by 8 bases, with 13 bases between them. CDR3 residues: CASAPEADSPLHF. For the CDR3, the DNA is TGTGCCAGCGCCCCAGAGGCGGATTCACCCCTCCACTTT.

The rearrangement uses TRBV19 and TRBJ2-5; 11 bases map to TRBD1. CDR1 LNHDA and CDR2 SQIVND come from the germline V gene (reference sequence). CDR3 length equals 15 residues. The junction had 9 bases not matched to a gene; V was cut back by 5 bases and J by 7 bases. CDR3 bases: TGTGCCAGTAGTGGAGTAGGACAGGGGGCGGCGACCCAGTACTTC. This encodes CASSGVGQGAATQYF.